The 23 T cell receptor beta chains listed next were all sequenced from one sample in a study of blood T cell repertoires in COVID-19. TCRdb keeps only in-frame clones here, not all; method: immunoSEQ multiplex PCR. This table holds about 470,000 clones, about 90% found once. Material: PBMCs or T cells enriched from blood (not recorded which). Source of these receptors: a woman aged 18-29 years who had recovered from COVID-19.

The V and J genes are TRBV4-1 and TRBJ2-1; tentatively, D is TRBD2 (6 bases). Germline loops: CDR1 MGHRA, CDR2 YSYEKL. The CDR3 sequence is 17 residues long. V was trimmed by 3 bases and J by 4 bases, leaving 19 bases between them. CDR3 in DNA: TGCGCCAGCAGCCAGAAATCGCGCGGGGAAATGTACAATGAGCAGTTCTTC. Protein product: CASSQKSRGEMYNEQFF.

V and J are TRBV9 and TRBJ1-2; the match to TRBD1 covers 9 bases. Germline assignment: CDR1 SGDLS and CDR2 YYNGEE. Unmatched junction bases numbered 8, after V lost 4 bases and J lost 1 base. CDR3 length: 16 residues. CDR3 residues: CASSSRTGEFNYGYTF. The CDR3 nucleotides are TGTGCCAGCAGCTCAAGGACAGGGGAATTTAACTATGGCTACACCTTC.

The chain links TRBV28 to TRBJ1-1, with unresolved D. CDR3 length: 14 amino acids. Per the germline V gene, CDR1 is MDHEN and CDR2 is SYDVKM. V lost 5 bases and J lost 6, with 16 bases in between. CDR3 residues: CASSPPTLIPEAFF. CDR3 coding DNA: TGTGCCAGCAGTCCCCCTACGTTGATCCCTGAAGCTTTCTTT.

This chain links TRBV2 with TRBJ1-2; D unclear. The CDR3 totals 14 residues. The germline gives CDR1 SNHLY, CDR2 FYNNEI. V gave up 5 bases and J gave up 8 bases, with 18 bases separating them. Written as DNA, the CDR3 is TGTGCCAGCAGTTCGGACTTCTCCCTGGGGGGCTACACCTTC. It translates to CASSSDFSLGGYTF. The variable domain in full, with the rest retrieved from reference TRBV2 and TRBJ1-2, is EPEVTQTPSHQVTQMGQEVILRCVPISNHLYFYWYRQILGQKVEFLVSFYNNEISEKSEIFDDQFSVERPDGSNFTLKIRSTKLEDSAMYFCASSSDFSLGGYTFGSGTRLTVV.

The genes are TRBV5-1 and TRBJ1-1; 7 positions match TRBD1. The germline V gene encodes CDR1 SGHRS and CDR2 YFSETQ. This CDR3 spans 16 amino acids. V dropped 0 bases and J dropped 0; count of bases not matched to a gene: 5. In nucleotides, the CDR3 is TGCGCCAGCAGCTTGGCCAGGGGGGATATGAACACTGAAGCTTTCTTT. Encoded protein: CASSLARGDMNTEAFF. The whole variable domain, filled in from reference TRBV5-1 and TRBJ1-1, reads KAGVTQTPRYLIKTRGQQVTLSCSPISGHRSVSWYQQTPGQGLQFLFEYFSETQRNKGNFPGRFSGRQFSNSRSEMNVSTLELGDSALYLCASSLARGDMNTEAFFGQGTRLTVV.

Notes on this clone: The same CDR3 can be traced to other DNA sequences in this sample. V is TRBV18 and J is TRBJ1-1; 9 bases fit TRBD1. The germline CDR1 and CDR2 sequences are KGHSH and LQKENI. J lost 1 base, V lost 6 bases, and 3 bases had no gene match. This CDR3 region has 14 residues. CDR3 DNA: TGTGCCAGCTCCCCGGACAGGGGGAACACTGAAGCTTTCTTT. This sequence encodes CASSPDRGNTEAFF.

The chain links TRBV6-5 to TRBJ2-6, with D possibly TRBD2 on 5 matching bases. Per the germline V gene, CDR1 is MNHEY and CDR2 is SVGAGI. Between the trimmed V and J ends, which lost 4 bases and 4 bases, there was a span of 14 bases. There are 16 residues in the CDR3. The CDR3, as DNA: TGTGCCAGCAGTTTTGGACTCACGGCGGGGGCCAACGTCCTGACTTTC. Encoded protein: CASSFGLTAGANVLTF.

Points on this clone: Germline and junction disagree at one end, which may indicate a read error. The CDR3 coding sequence is TGTGCCAGCAGTGAAACCGAGGCAGGGGGGTCAAAAATCATTCAGTACTTC. The encoded protein is CASSETEAGGSKIIQYF. The chain uses TRBV25-1 and TRBJ2-4, with D perhaps TRBD1 (7 bases). CDR1 is MGHDK, CDR2 SYGVNS, per germline. This CDR3 is 17 amino acids long.

The rearrangement joins TRBV15 to TRBJ2-7, with TRBD1 matching 7 bases. The CDR3 has 14 amino acids. V shed 1 base, J shed 3 bases, and the junction held 3 bases outside the gene matches. Germline V gene lookup returns CDR1 LNHNV and CDR2 YYDKDF (reference sequence). The CDR3 DNA follows: TGTGCCACCAGCAGAGCCGGGACAGACTACGAGCAGTACTTC. It specifies CATSRAGTDYEQYF. Full variable domain (rest looked up from reference TRBV15 and TRBJ2-7): DAMVIQNPRYQVTQFGKPVTLSCSQTLNHNVMYWYQQKSSQAPKLLFHYYDKDFNNEADTPDNFQSRRPNTSFCFLDIRSPGLGDTAMYLCATSRAGTDYEQYFGPGTRLTVT.

This chain connects TRBV4-1 to TRBJ2-1; TRBD2 matches at 7 bases. From germline, CDR1 is MGHRA and CDR2 YSYEKL. J was trimmed by 8 bases and V by 0 bases; bases with no gene match: 13. This CDR3 spans 17 amino acids. The CDR3 DNA follows: TGCGCCAGCAGCCAAGAATTCATGTCGGGGGGTGTCGATGAGCAGTTCTTC. Protein sequence: CASSQEFMSGGVDEQFF.

The gene calls are TRBV19 and TRBJ1-5; tentatively, D is TRBD1 (6 bases). The CDR3 extends over 17 amino acids. V lost 6 bases to trimming and J lost 4 bases, with 22 bases between them. Germline CDR1 and CDR2: LNHDA and SQIVND (reference sequence). The CDR3 region has the DNA TGTGCCAGTAGGATCTGGAGGGGGGGGCTAGCAAATCAGCCCCAGCATTTT. This translates into CASRIWRGGLANQPQHF.

This clone occurred once. The chain combines TRBV5-1 with TRBJ2-5; D perhaps matches TRBD2 (6 bases). The V end was cut by 4 bases, the J end by 5 bases, with 12 bases between. This CDR3 contains 13 residues. Germline V gene lookup returns CDR1 SGHRS and CDR2 YFSETQ. In DNA, the CDR3 is TGCGCCAGCAGCCCGGGGGATCGGGAGACCCAGTACTTC. It codes for CASSPGDRETQYF.

The table lists this clone with a count of one. CDR3 bases: TGTGCCAGCAGTCCTTACGGGACAGGGACTTCACCCCTCCACTTT. This gives the protein CASSPYGTGTSPLHF. V is TRBV5-5 and J is TRBJ1-6, with 9 bases matching TRBD1. This CDR3 has 15 amino acids. Germline CDR1 is SGHKS and CDR2 is YYEKEE (reference sequence). Germline trimming cut 5 bases from V and 9 bases from J; bases unmatched to any gene: 9.

This sequence joins TRBV19 and TRBJ1-2, with D tentatively TRBD1 (5 bases). The CDR3 sequence is 14 residues long. Trimming took off 3 bases at V and 6 bases at J, with 14 bases between the two ends. Per the germline V gene, CDR1 is LNHDA and CDR2 is SQIVND (reference sequence). CDR3 bases: TGTGCCAGTAGTATTAGCAGGGATCAGAATGGCTACACCTTC. Protein product: CASSISRDQNGYTF.

The genes are TRBV19 and TRBJ2-5; 8 positions match TRBD1. CDR1 is LNHDA and CDR2 is SQIVND in the germline V gene (reference sequence). Trimming took 3 bases from V and 2 from J; bases not matched to a gene: 5. This CDR3 has 15 amino acids. This CDR3 is CASSIRTGPQETQYF. For the CDR3, the DNA is TGTGCCAGTAGTATTCGGACAGGGCCTCAAGAGACCCAGTACTTC. Complete variable domain (other parts from reference TRBV19 and TRBJ2-5): DGGITQSPKYLFRKEGQNVTLSCEQNLNHDAMYWYRQDPGQGLRLIYYSQIVNDFQKGDIAEGYSVSREKKESFPLTVTSAQKNPTAFYLCASSIRTGPQETQYFGPGTRLLVL.

The gene calls are TRBV5-1 and TRBJ2-3; 14 nucleotides align to TRBD2. The CDR3 covers 16 residues. CDR1 and CDR2 from the germline V gene are SGHRS and YFSETQ. V trimming: 2 bases; J trimming: 5 bases; junction bases outside the gene matches: 4. CDR3 residues: CASSFWTSGGIDTQYF. The CDR3 bases are TGCGCCAGCAGCTTTTGGACTAGCGGGGGGATAGATACGCAGTATTTT. Together with reference TRBV5-1 and TRBJ2-3, the CDR3 gives the full variable domain: KAGVTQTPRYLIKTRGQQVTLSCSPISGHRSVSWYQQTPGQGLQFLFEYFSETQRNKGNFPGRFSGRQFSNSRSEMNVSTLELGDSALYLCASSFWTSGGIDTQYFGPGTRLTVL.

The J gene is TRBJ2-2, the V gene TRBV5-1; TRBD1 agrees at 11 bases. V shed 3 bases, J shed 5 bases, and the junction held 6 bases outside the gene matches. In germline, CDR1 is SGHRS, CDR2 YFSETQ. This CDR3 contains 16 residues. The CDR3 DNA is TGCGCCAGCAGCTGGGACGGGACAGGGGGTACCGGGGAGCTGTTTTTT. Its protein product is CASSWDGTGGTGELFF.

V is TRBV5-1 and J is TRBJ2-2; D unresolved. This CDR3 region has 15 residues. The ends were cut back, 4 bases at V and 8 bases at J, with 18 bases in the middle. Germline V gene data show CDR1 as SGHRS and CDR2 as YFSETQ. The CDR3 here is CASSDPRRGLGELFF. CDR3 bases: TGCGCCAGCAGCGACCCTAGGAGAGGCTTGGGGGAGCTGTTTTTT.

The rearrangement links TRBV10-3 to TRBJ1-3; 8 bases align to TRBD1. This CDR3 region has 16 residues. Germline V gene lookup returns CDR1 ENHRY and CDR2 SYGVKD. Germline trimming cut 6 bases from V and 3 bases from J; bases unmatched to any gene: 10. The CDR3 bases are TGTGCCATCAGCACTACAGGGGGTCGGGGTGGAAACACCATATATTTT. Its translation: CAISTTGGRGGNTIYF.

The rearrangement uses TRBV30 and TRBJ2-3, with TRBD1 matching over 7 bases. Germline CDR1 and CDR2: GTSNPN and SVGIG (reference sequence). The CDR3 is 19 residues long. With V trimmed by 2 bases and J by 6 bases, 23 bases remained unmatched. As DNA, the CDR3 is TGTGCCTGGAGTCCTATAAACCCTGGGACAGTCGACTCCGCGGATACGCAGTATTTT. Its protein product is CAWSPINPGTVDSADTQYF. The variable domain in full, completed from reference TRBV30 and TRBJ2-3, reads SQTIHQWPATLVQPVGSPLSLECTVEGTSNPNLYWYRQAAGRGLQLLFYSVGIGQISSEVPQNLSASRPQDRQFILSSKKLLLSDSGFYLCAWSPINPGTVDSADTQYFGPGTRLTVL.

This chain uses TRBV9 with TRBJ1-1, with no clear D. The germline CDR1 and CDR2 sequences are SGDLS and YYNGEE. Trimming cost V 0 bases and J 1 base, with 10 bases left between them. This CDR3 is built from 15 residues. The CDR3 reads CASSVGTTPNTEAFF. Here the CDR3 DNA reads TGTGCCAGCAGCGTAGGAACTACACCGAACACTGAAGCTTTCTTT.

V gene TRBV19 combines with J gene TRBJ1-5; TRBD1 matches at 7 bases. Germline V CDR1 and CDR2: LNHDA, SQIVND (reference sequence). V was clipped by 5 bases and J by 0 bases; unmatched bases: 16. This CDR3 comprises 19 residues. The CDR3 region has the DNA TGTGCCAGTAGTGCCCTCCCGGGACAGATGATATATAGCAATCAGCCCCAGCATTTT. Amino acids: CASSALPGQMIYSNQPQHF.

The chain carries TRBV3-1 (or the pseudogene TRBV3-2) and TRBJ1-4, with D possibly matching TRBD1 (6 bases). The CDR3 is 15 amino acids. V lost 3 bases to trimming and J lost 8 bases, with 16 bases between them. The germline gives CDR1 LGHDT, CDR2 YNNKEL (reference sequence). CDR3 nucleotide sequence: TGTGCCAGCAGCCAGTTTGGGGGGGCCGGGGAAAAACTGTTTTTT. This encodes CASSQFGGAGEKLFF.